This TCR beta chain was obtained from a study of blood T cells in healthy people across ages. Per-sample yields of isolated PBMCs were at least 6 million. For the second PCR, which ran for about 6 to 11 cycles, a sample-barcoded 5' primer and a J-beta primer mix were used. TCRdb ran MiXCR on the 5' RACE reads and lists one entry per CDR3 protein. The table lists about 780,000 distinct CDR3 sequences, roughly 24% of them singletons. Germline assignment: CDR1 MNHEY and CDR2 SVGEGT. This CDR3 is 19 amino acids long. Trimming removed 0 bases from V and 2 bases from J; junction bases left unmatched: 11. These data are also associated with another study on T cells of mothers and their children. That publication notes: Per 15 ul, 1.5 ug of RNA was used, with all extracted RNA going into cDNA synthesis.

The chain uses TRBV6-2 or TRBV6-3 and TRBJ2-5, with 11 bases matching TRBD2. The material sequenced was blood. This sequence originates from a boy younger than 18 in good health. This CDR3 is CASSYSLAGGHARQETQYF. Here the CDR3 DNA reads TGTGCCAGCAGTTACTCGCTAGCGGGGGGACACGCCCGGCAAGAGACCCAGTACTTC.